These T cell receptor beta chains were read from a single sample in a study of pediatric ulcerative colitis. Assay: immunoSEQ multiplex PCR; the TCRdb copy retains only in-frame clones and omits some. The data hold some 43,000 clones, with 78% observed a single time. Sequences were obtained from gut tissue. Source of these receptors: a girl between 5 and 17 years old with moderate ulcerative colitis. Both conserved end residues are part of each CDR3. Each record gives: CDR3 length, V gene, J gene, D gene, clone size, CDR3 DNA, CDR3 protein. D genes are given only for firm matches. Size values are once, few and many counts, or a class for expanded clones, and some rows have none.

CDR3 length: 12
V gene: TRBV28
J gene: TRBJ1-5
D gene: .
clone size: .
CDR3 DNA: TGTGCCAGCAGTCGGATAGATCAGCCCCAGCATTTT
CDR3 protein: CASSRIDQPQHF

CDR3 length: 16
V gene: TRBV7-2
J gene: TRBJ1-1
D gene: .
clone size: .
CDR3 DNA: TGTGCCAGCAGCTTCCGTCCCGTTTTGGGGGCGGGTGAAGCTTTCTTT
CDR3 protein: CASSFRPVLGAGEAFF

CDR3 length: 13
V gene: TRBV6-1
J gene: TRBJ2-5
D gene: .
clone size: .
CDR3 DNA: TGTGCCAGCAGTGGCACCCCGGCAGAGACCCAGTACTTC
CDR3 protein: CASSGTPAETQYF

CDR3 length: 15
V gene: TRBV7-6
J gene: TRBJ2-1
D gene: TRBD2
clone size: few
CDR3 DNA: TGTGCCAGCAGCTTAGGACTAGCGGGAGTCAATGAGCAGTTCTTC
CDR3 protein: CASSLGLAGVNEQFF

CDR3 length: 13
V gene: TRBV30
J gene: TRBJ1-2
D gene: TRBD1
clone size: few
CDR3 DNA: TGTGCCTGGAGCCCACAGGGGGCGCGAGGCTACACCTTC
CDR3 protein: CAWSPQGARGYTF

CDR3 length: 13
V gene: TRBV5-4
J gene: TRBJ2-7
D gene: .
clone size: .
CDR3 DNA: TGTGCCAGCAGCTTCCGAGGGGGAGACGAGCAGTACTTC
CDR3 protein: CASSFRGGDEQYF

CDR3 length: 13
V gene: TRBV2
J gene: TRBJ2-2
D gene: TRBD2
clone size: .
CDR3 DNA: TGTGCCAGCAAGACTAGCAGTACCGGGGAGCTGTTTTTT
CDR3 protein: CASKTSSTGELFF

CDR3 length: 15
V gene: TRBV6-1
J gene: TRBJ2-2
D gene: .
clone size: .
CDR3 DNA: TGTGCCAGCAGCACCGGGCCCTCGAACACCGGGGAGCTGTTTTTT
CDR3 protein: CASSTGPSNTGELFF

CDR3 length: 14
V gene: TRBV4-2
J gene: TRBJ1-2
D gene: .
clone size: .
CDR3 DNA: TGTGCCAGCAGCCGGGCCCAAAGCTACTATGGCTACACCTTC
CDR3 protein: CASSRAQSYYGYTF

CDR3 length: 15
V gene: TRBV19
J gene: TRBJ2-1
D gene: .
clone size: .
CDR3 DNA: TGTGCCAGTACCCAAGCGGGTAAATCCTACAATGAGCAGTTCTTC
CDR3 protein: CASTQAGKSYNEQFF

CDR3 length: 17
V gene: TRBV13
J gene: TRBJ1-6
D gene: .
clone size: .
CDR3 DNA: TGTGCCAGCAGCTCCAGAACGCGAGACGGACCTCGGGACACCCTCCACTTT
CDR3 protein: CASSSRTRDGPRDTLHF

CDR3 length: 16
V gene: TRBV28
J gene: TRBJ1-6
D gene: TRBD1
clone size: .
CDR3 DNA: TGTGCCAGCAGTTTAGAGGACAGGGGGCTTTCTTCACCCCTCCACTTT
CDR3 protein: CASSLEDRGLSSPLHF

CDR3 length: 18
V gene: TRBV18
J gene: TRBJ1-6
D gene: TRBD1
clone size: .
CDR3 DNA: TGTGCCAGCTCACCAGGGACAGAAAAAGGGGGCTATAATTCACCCCTCCACTTT
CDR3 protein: CASSPGTEKGGYNSPLHF

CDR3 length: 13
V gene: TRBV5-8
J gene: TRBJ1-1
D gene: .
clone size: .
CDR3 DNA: TGTGCCAGCAGCTTGTCTTTGGGGACTGAAGCTTTCTTT
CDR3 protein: CASSLSLGTEAFF

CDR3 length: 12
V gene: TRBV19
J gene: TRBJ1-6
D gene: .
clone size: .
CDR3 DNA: TGTGCCAGTAGTGCAAACAGTGCACCCCTCCACTTT
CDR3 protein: CASSANSAPLHF

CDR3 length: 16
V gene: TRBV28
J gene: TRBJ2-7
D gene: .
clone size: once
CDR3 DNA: TGTGCCAGCAGTTCAGCCCAAACTTACTTTTCCTACGAGCAGTACTTC
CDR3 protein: CASSSAQTYFSYEQYF

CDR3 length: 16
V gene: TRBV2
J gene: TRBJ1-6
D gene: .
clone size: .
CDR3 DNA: TGTGCCAGCAATAAGGAGTCTGGATCCTATAATTCACCCCTCCACTTT
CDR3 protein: CASNKESGSYNSPLHF

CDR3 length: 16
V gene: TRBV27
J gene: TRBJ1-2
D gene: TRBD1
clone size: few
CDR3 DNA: TGTGCCAGCAGTTTAGGCCCAGGGGGCCTTAACTATGGCTACACCTTC
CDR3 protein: CASSLGPGGLNYGYTF

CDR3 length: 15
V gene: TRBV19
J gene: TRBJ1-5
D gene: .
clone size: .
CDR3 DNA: TGTGCCAGTAGGGTCCAGGGTTATAGCAATCAGCCCCAGCATTTT
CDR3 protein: CASRVQGYSNQPQHF

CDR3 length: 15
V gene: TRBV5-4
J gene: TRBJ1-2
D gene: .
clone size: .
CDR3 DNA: TGTGCCAGCAGCTTAGGGGATCTCTCGTCGGTTGGCTACACCTTC
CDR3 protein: CASSLGDLSSVGYTF